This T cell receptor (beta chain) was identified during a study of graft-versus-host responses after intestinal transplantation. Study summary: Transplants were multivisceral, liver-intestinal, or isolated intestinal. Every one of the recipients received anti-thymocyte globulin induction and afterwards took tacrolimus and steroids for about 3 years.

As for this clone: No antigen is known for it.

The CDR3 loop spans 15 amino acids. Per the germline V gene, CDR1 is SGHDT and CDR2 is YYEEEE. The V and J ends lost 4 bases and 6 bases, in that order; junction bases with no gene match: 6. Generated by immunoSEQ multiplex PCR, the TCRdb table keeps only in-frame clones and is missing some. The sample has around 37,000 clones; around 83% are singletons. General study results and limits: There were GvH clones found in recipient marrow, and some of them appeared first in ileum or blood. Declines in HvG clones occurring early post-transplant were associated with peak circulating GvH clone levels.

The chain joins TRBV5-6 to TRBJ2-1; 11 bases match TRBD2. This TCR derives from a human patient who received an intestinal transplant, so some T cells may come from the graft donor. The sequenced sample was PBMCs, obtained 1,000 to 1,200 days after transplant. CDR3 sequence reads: CASSPGTSGSNEQFF. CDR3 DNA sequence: TGTGCCAGCAGCCCCGGGACTAGCGGAAGCAATGAGCAGTTCTTC.